This T cell receptor (beta chain) originates from a study of molecular identifiers for immune sequencing clone quantification. Sorting captured naive CD8 T cells as CD8+CD4-CCR7+CD45RA+. General study findings and limits: Clones above 20 RNA copies contained over 99% of effector molecules and under 1% of naive molecules.

This clonotype has a handful of counts. Its antigen is as yet unknown. Listed TCR primers and previously described methods were used for bulk TCR libraries. MiXCR was run by TCRdb on the PCR reads, yielding one entry per CDR3 protein. The data show approximately 680,000 distinct CDR3 sequences, with 25% seen just once and about 0.84% held by the top ten. The sample taken for sequencing was naive CD8+ T cells from blood, with Jurkat cell RNA spiked in. Subset specified: FACS-sorted CD8+CD4-CCR7+CD45RA+ naive T cells. The receptor was isolated from a human donor in good health. Some libraries in this study had Jurkat cell RNA spiked in.

CDR3 loop: CASSQDRGLEQYF. The CDR3 DNA sequence: TGTGCCAGCAGCCAGGACAGGGGGCTCGAGCAGTACTTC. The chain is built from TRBV3-1 and TRBJ2-7, with 11 bases aligning to TRBD1. The germline gives CDR1 LGHDT, CDR2 YNNKEL (reference sequence). The CDR3 is made up of 13 amino acids. Trimming took 3 bases from V and 6 from J; bases not matched to a gene: 1.